Included here is one TCR beta chain sequence, with context. Its antigen remains unidentified. Through Arm-PCR of CDR3 regions and iRepertoire HTBI primers, TCR beta libraries were built. MiXCR was run by TCRdb on the multiplex PCR reads, yielding one entry per CDR3 protein. The sample records 350,000 to 500,000 distinct CDR3 sequences, roughly 23% being singletons. The data derive from a study of regulatory T cells in long-lasting Graves disease. Findings of the study overall: Between persistent patients, roughly 2,600 public clonotypes were shared, exceeding the 900 to 1,000 shared between new patients.

Time point given: persistent/refractory GD, antithyroid drugs over 5 years with positive TRAb. RNA from PBMCs was the source of the TCR library. The specimen was peripheral blood mononuclear cells (PBMCs), collected when the disease was refractory, from a patient treated with antithyroid drugs. This sequence originates from a female donor with Graves disease.

This chain's CDR3 is CASSLGQGAGDTEAFF. CDR3 in DNA: TGTGCCAGCAGCTTGGGACAGGGGGCGGGGGACACTGAAGCTTTCTTT. The chain recombines TRBV11-2 with TRBJ1-1; 12 bases line up with TRBD1. Germline lookup yields CDR1 SGHAT and CDR2 FQNNGV. The CDR3 is made up of 16 amino acids. J gave up 3 bases and V 3 bases, and 5 bases lay outside the gene matches.